This T cell receptor (beta chain) comes out of a study of cytomegalovirus exposure and HLA in healthy donors. Germline CDR1 SEHNR, CDR2 FQNEAQ (reference sequence). The CDR3 loop spans 15 amino acids. The PCR contained 60 Vbeta and 13 Jbeta primers. Libraries were prepared by immunoSEQ multiplex PCR; TCRdb keeps only in-frame clonotypes and omits some of them. The sample shows approximately 150,000 clones, about 68% of them seen only once. Overall study findings and caveats: Diagnosis of cytomegalovirus status made by the classifier reportedly showed high specificity and sensitivity. Under in vitro conditions, three CMV-associated chains were confirmed as specific for CMV antigens. Likely technical artifact: a cluster of highly shared sequence variants.

Worth noting for this clone: Its specificity is unknown.

The TCR comes from a female donor in good health and CMV-seronegative. The J gene is TRBJ2-5, the V gene TRBV7-9; D not resolved. The DNA end is a closer match to TRBJ2-7, so the J assignment may be wrong. Sequenced material: PBMCs. The CDR3 loop reads CASSGETESSYEQYF. The CDR3, as DNA: TGTGCCAGCAGCGGAGAGACGGAAAGCTCCTACGAGCAGTACTTC.